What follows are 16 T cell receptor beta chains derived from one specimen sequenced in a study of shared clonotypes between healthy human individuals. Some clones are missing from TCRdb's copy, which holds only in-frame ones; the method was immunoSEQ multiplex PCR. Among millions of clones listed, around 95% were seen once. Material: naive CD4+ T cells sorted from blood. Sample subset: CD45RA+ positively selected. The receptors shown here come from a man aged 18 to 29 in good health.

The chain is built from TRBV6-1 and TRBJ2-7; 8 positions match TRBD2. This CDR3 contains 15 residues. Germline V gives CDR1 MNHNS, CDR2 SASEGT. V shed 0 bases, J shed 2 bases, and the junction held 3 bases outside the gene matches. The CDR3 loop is CASSEAGGVTYEQYF. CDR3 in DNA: TGTGCCAGCAGTGAAGCCGGGGGGGTTACCTACGAGCAGTACTTC.

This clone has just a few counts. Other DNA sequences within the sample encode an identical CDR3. CDR3 nucleotide sequence: TGTGCCAGCAGCTTAGTGGAGAACACTGAAGCTTTCTTT. It specifies CASSLVENTEAFF. This rearrangement joins TRBV7-9 to TRBJ1-1; D uncertain. This CDR3 contains 13 residues. V lost 1 base to trimming and J lost 1 base, with 4 bases between them. Germline V gene lookup returns CDR1 SEHNR and CDR2 FQNEAQ (reference sequence).

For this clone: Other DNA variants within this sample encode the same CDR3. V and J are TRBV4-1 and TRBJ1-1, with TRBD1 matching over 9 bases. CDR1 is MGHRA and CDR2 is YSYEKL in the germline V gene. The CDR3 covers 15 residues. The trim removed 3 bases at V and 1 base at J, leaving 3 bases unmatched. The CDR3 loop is CASSHPDRGNTEAFF. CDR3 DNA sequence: TGCGCCAGCAGCCACCCGGACAGGGGGAACACTGAAGCTTTCTTT.

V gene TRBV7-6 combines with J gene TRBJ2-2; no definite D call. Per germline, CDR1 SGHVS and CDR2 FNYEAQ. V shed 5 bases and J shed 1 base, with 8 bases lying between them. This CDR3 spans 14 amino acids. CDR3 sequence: CASSHRENTGELFF. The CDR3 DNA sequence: TGTGCCAGCAGCCACCGCGAGAACACCGGGGAGCTGTTTTTT. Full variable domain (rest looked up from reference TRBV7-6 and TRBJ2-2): GAGVSQSPRYKVTKRGQDVALRCDPISGHVSLYWYRQALGQGPEFLTYFNYEAQQDKSGLPNDRFSAERPEGSISTLTIQRTEQRDSAMYRCASSHRENTGELFFGEGSRLTVL.

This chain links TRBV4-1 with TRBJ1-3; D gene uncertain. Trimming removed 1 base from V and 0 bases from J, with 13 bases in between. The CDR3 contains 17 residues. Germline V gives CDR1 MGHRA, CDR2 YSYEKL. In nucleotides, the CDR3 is TGCGCCAGCAGCCAAGGGCAAGGGAGAGTCTCTGGAAACACCATATATTTT. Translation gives CASSQGQGRVSGNTIYF.

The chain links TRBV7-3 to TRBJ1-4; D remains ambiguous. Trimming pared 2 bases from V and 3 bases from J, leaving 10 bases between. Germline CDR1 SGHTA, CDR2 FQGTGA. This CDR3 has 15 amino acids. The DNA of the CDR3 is TGTGCCAGCAGCTTAGTCCAGACGTCTAATGAAAAACTGTTTTTT. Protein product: CASSLVQTSNEKLFF.

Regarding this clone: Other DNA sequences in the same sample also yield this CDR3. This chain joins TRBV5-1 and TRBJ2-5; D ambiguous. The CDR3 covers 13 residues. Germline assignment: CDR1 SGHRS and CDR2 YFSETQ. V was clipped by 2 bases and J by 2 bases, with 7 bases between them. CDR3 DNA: TGCGCCAGCAGCTTTAGTCCTCAAGAGACCCAGTACTTC. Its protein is CASSFSPQETQYF.

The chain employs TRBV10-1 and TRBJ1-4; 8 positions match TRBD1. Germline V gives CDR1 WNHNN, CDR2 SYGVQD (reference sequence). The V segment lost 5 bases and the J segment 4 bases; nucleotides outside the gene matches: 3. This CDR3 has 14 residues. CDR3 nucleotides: TGCGCCAGCAGTTCGGGACAGGTTAATGAAAAACTGTTTTTT. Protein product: CASSSGQVNEKLFF.

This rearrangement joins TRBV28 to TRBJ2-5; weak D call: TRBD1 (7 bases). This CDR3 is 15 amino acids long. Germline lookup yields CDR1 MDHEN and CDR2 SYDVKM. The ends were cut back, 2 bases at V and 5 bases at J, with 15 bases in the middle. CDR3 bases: TGTGCCAGCAGTTTAGTTCAGGGGGGTATGGAGACCCAGTACTTC. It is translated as CASSLVQGGMETQYF.

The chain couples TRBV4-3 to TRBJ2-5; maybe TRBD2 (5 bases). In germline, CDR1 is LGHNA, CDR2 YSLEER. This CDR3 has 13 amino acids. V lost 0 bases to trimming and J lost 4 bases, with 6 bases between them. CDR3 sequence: CASSQEAGETQYF. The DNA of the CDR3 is TGCGCCAGCAGCCAAGAGGCGGGAGAGACCCAGTACTTC.

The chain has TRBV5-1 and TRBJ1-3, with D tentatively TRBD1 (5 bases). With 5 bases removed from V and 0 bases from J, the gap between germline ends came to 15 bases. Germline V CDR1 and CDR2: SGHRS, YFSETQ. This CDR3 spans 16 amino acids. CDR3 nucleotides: TGCGCCAGCAGTCCCTCCGGGGGTAGCTCTGGAAACACCATATATTTT. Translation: CASSPSGGSSGNTIYF.

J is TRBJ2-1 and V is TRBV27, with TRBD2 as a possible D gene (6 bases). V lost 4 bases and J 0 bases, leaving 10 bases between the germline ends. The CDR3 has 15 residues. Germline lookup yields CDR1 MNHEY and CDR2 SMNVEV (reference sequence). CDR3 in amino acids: CASSSGGTSYNEQFF. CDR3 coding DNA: TGTGCCAGCAGTTCTGGCGGGACCTCCTACAATGAGCAGTTCTTC.

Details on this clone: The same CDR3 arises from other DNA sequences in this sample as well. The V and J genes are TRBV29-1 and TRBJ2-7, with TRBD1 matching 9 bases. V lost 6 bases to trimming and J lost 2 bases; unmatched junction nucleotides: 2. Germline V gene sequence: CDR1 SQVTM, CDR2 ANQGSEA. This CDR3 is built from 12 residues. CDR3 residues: CSVGTGTYEQYF. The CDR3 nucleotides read TGCAGCGTCGGGACAGGGACCTACGAGCAGTACTTC.

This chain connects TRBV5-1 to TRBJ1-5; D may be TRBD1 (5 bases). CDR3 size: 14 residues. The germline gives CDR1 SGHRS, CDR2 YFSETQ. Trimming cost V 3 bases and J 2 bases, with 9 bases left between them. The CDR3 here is CASSYQGGNQPQHF. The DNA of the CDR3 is TGCGCCAGCAGCTATCAGGGTGGCAATCAGCCCCAGCATTTT. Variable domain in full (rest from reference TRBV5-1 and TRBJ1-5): KAGVTQTPRYLIKTRGQQVTLSCSPISGHRSVSWYQQTPGQGLQFLFEYFSETQRNKGNFPGRFSGRQFSNSRSEMNVSTLELGDSALYLCASSYQGGNQPQHFGDGTRLSIL.

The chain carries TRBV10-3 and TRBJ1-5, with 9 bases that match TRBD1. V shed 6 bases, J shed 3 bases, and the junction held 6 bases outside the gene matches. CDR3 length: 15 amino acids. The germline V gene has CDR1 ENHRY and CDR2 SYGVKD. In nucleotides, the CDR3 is TGTGCCATCAGAGAAAGGGACAGGGCCAATCAGCCCCAGCATTTT. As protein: CAIRERDRANQPQHF.

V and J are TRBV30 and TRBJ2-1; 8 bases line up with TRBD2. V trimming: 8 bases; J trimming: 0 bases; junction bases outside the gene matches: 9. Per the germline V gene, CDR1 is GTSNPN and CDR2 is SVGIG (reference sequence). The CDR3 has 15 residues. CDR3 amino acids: CAGRGGRDSYNEQFF. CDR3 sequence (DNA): TGTGCCGGCCGCGGGGGGAGGGACTCCTACAATGAGCAGTTCTTC.